This TCR beta chain is from a study of blood T cell repertoires in COVID-19. Study-level background: Collection of acute and convalescent COVID-19 samples took place in the United States, Italy and Spain. T cells, B-cell-depleted T cells, or PBMCs supplied cDNA or gDNA.

Source study methods: Amplification of reference gene primers was used by the study to estimate nucleated cell counts. Clones were read by immunoSEQ multiplex PCR, and TCRdb kept only the in-frame ones, dropping some. D and trimming come from the DNA, and the V and J calls and clone size come from that table. The data hold a few hundred thousand clones, with less than 90% observed a single time. The J segment lost 9 bases and the V segment lost 8 bases, leaving 9 bases of the junction unmatched. The CDR3 extends over 14 amino acids. Germline lookup yields CDR1 MNHEY and CDR2 SMNVEV (reference sequence). This clone was picked up a small number of times.

This sequence joins TRBV27 and TRBJ2-1; 11 bases fit TRBD2. The sequencing input was peripheral blood. This TCR was sampled from a man aged 25 to 45 with active or convalescent COVID-19. CDR3 sequence (DNA): TGTGCCAGCCGAGCTAGCGGGGGGAGGAGTGAGCAGTTCTTC. Protein: CASRASGGRSEQFF.